The 23 T cell receptor beta chains below all came from one sample that was sequenced in a study of control samples from healthy donors and cancer patients. Sequencing was performed with immunoSEQ multiplex PCR; in TCRdb, only in-frame clones are kept and a portion is missing. The sample yields around 42,000 clones, around 94% seen once. The sample consisted of blood. Receptors were obtained from a man between 60 and 70 years old in good health.

This chain connects TRBV19 to TRBJ2-1; D may match TRBD1 or TRBD2 (5 bases each). Germline lookup yields CDR1 LNHDA and CDR2 SQIVND (reference sequence). Between the trimmed V and J ends, which lost 3 bases and 0 bases, there was a span of 6 bases. This CDR3 comprises 14 residues. The CDR3 reads CASSMGTSYNEQFF. The CDR3 DNA reads TGTGCCAGTAGTATGGGGACCTCCTACAATGAGCAGTTCTTC.

The J gene is TRBJ1-6, the V gene TRBV11-2; D is unresolved. The CDR3 consists of 14 residues. Germline loops: CDR1 SGHAT, CDR2 FQNNGV. V shed 5 bases and J shed 10 bases, with 15 bases lying between them. CDR3 sequence reads: CASSPRAGESPLHF. As DNA, the CDR3 is TGTGCCAGCAGCCCACGCGCGGGCGAATCACCCCTCCACTTT.

The chain carries TRBV14 and TRBJ1-1; the D gene is possibly TRBD1 (6 bases). Trimming stripped 7 bases from V and 0 bases from J, with 12 bases between. From germline, CDR1 is SGHDN and CDR2 FVKESK. CDR3 length: 14 residues. CDR3 coding DNA: TGTGCCAGCACGAACAGGGCCATGAACACTGAAGCTTTCTTT. Protein sequence: CASTNRAMNTEAFF.

The chain is built from TRBV28 and TRBJ1-1; possibly TRBD1 for D (5 bases). CDR1 is MDHEN and CDR2 is SYDVKM in the germline V gene. The V end lost 0 bases, the J end lost 1 base, and 6 bases lay between the germline ends. There are 14 residues in the CDR3. The CDR3 sequence: CASSLWRGNTEAFF. The CDR3, as DNA: TGTGCCAGCAGTTTATGGAGGGGGAACACTGAAGCTTTCTTT.

CDR3 DNA sequence: TGCAGTGCTAGATCGGGGGAGACCCAGTACTTC. This codes for CSARSGETQYF. The J gene is TRBJ2-5, the V gene TRBV20-1; a possible D gene is TRBD2 (5 bases). This CDR3 comprises 11 residues. Germline lookup yields CDR1 DFQATT and CDR2 SNEGSKA (reference sequence). Between the trimmed V and J ends, which lost 2 bases and 5 bases, there was a span of 6 bases.

The CDR3 reads CASSGRENTEAFF. The CDR3 nucleotides read TGTGCCAGTTCAGGGCGAGAGAACACTGAAGCTTTCTTT. The V and J genes are TRBV6-5 and TRBJ1-1; D perhaps matches TRBD1 (5 bases). V dropped 9 bases and J dropped 1 base, with 12 bases sitting between them. The CDR3 consists of 13 residues. Germline CDR1 reads MNHEY; CDR2 reads SVGAGI.

The chain links TRBV3-1 (or the pseudogene TRBV3-2) to TRBJ2-2, with 9 bases aligning to TRBD2. Germline loops: CDR1 LGHDT, CDR2 YNNKEL (reference sequence). V dropped 4 bases and J dropped 7; count of bases not matched to a gene: 16. The CDR3 contains 18 residues. CDR3 nucleotide sequence: TGTGCCAGCAGCCCTAGGGGCGGGAGGGCCGTATTTAACGGGGAGCTGTTTTTT. Its protein product is CASSPRGGRAVFNGELFF.

V gene TRBV12-3 or TRBV12-4 combines with J gene TRBJ2-7; the D gene is possibly TRBD1 (6 bases). The CDR3 is made up of 13 amino acids. Trimming pared 6 bases from V and 5 bases from J, leaving 14 bases between. The CDR3 nucleotides are TGTGCCAGCAGCCGCAGCAGGGGCCACGAGCAGTACTTC. Translation gives CASSRSRGHEQYF.

The V and J genes are TRBV11-3 and TRBJ1-3; no clear D. The CDR3 contains 13 residues. V lost 5 bases, J lost 0 bases, and 5 bases lay in between. Germline CDR1 reads SGHNT; CDR2 reads YENEEA. Written as DNA, the CDR3 is TGTGCCAGCAGCGGCAGCTCTGGAAACACCATATATTTT. Amino acid sequence: CASSGSSGNTIYF.

This chain uses TRBV28 with TRBJ2-7; D gene unclear. In germline, CDR1 is MDHEN, CDR2 SYDVKM. The CDR3 is 15 amino acids. V was shortened by 0 bases and J by 0 bases, with 9 bases between the two germline ends. CDR3: CASSLWTSVSYEQYF. DNA for the CDR3: TGTGCCAGCAGTTTATGGACAAGCGTCTCCTACGAGCAGTACTTC.

This clone was counted a few times. The CDR3 sequence: CASSLGTPEQFF. CDR3 sequence (DNA): TGCGCCAGCAGCTTGGGCACTCCCGAGCAGTTCTTC. V gene TRBV5-1 combines with J gene TRBJ2-1; D gene ambiguous. V lost 0 bases to trimming and J lost 10 bases, with 8 bases between them. Germline values: CDR1 SGHRS, CDR2 YFSETQ. The CDR3 is made up of 12 amino acids.

This chain uses TRBV14 with TRBJ2-3; 12 bases match TRBD2. Germline V CDR1 and CDR2: SGHDN, FVKESK. The CDR3 contains 15 residues. The trim removed 3 bases at V and 8 bases at J, leaving 6 bases unmatched. The CDR3 here is CASSQPGLAGVTQYF. The CDR3 coding sequence is TGTGCCAGCAGCCAGCCGGGACTAGCGGGCGTTACGCAGTATTTT.

Points on this clone: A read error may account for a junction end that differs from germline. V gene TRBV5-1 combines with J gene TRBJ2-1, with D perhaps assigned TRBD1 or TRBD2 (7 bases each). CDR1 is SGHRS, CDR2 YFSETQ, per germline. The length of the CDR3 is 15 residues. CDR3 in amino acids: CASSSQGREYSEQFF. DNA for the CDR3: TGCGCCAGCAGCTCACAGGGGAGGGAATACAGTGAGCAGTTCTTC.

The gene calls are TRBV2 and TRBJ1-1; perhaps TRBD1 as D (5 bases). Trimming pared 8 bases from V and 2 bases from J, leaving 9 bases between. The germline gives CDR1 SNHLY, CDR2 FYNNEI. The CDR3 length is 12 residues. The CDR3 DNA is TGTGCCAGCTTACAGGAAAACACTGAAGCTTTCTTT. It yields the protein CASLQENTEAFF.

The chain has TRBV28 and TRBJ1-1, with a tentative D call TRBD1 (6 bases). The CDR3 consists of 17 residues. V was clipped by 8 bases and J by 3 bases, with 25 bases between them. Germline CDR1 is MDHEN and CDR2 is SYDVKM. CDR3 coding DNA: TGTGCCAGCCGCTTATCAAAACTAGGACAGAGAGACACTGAAGCTTTCTTT. Its protein product is CASRLSKLGQRDTEAFF.

The chain has TRBV7-9 and TRBJ2-3, with D perhaps TRBD1 (5 bases). The V and J ends lost 6 bases and 3 bases respectively, with 10 bases between them. CDR3 length equals 13 residues. Germline CDR1 reads SEHNR; CDR2 reads FQNEAQ (reference sequence). The CDR3 sequence is CASSRRVTDTQYF. CDR3 DNA sequence: TGTGCCAGCAGTCGCAGGGTAACAGATACGCAGTATTTT.

V is TRBV4-1 and J is TRBJ2-1, with TRBD2 matching over 9 bases. After removal of 0 bases from V and 5 bases from J, the junction contained 5 bases not matched to a gene. This CDR3 region has 16 residues. The V gene's germline CDR1 is MGHRA and CDR2 YSYEKL. CDR3 in amino acids: CASSQDPTSGDNEQFF. For the CDR3, the DNA is TGCGCCAGCAGCCAAGATCCGACTAGCGGAGACAATGAGCAGTTCTTC.

This sequence joins TRBV6-6 and TRBJ2-3, with a weak D call TRBD1 (5 bases). Trimming took off 6 bases at V and 6 bases at J, with 10 bases between the two ends. The CDR3 runs 12 residues. The germline V gene encodes CDR1 MNHNY and CDR2 SVGAGI (reference sequence). Written as DNA, the CDR3 is TGTGCCAGCAGAGGGGCAGGGGATACGCAGTATTTT. Translation: CASRGAGDTQYF.

This rearrangement joins TRBV6-6 to TRBJ2-5; 9 bases map to TRBD1. CDR1 is MNHNY, CDR2 SVGAGI, per germline (reference sequence). J lost 4 bases, V lost 5 bases, and 5 bases had no gene match. The CDR3 is 14 residues long. CDR3 sequence reads: CASSQTGGRETQYF. CDR3 sequence (DNA): TGTGCCAGCAGTCAGACAGGGGGTAGAGAGACCCAGTACTTC.

The gene calls are TRBV10-1 and TRBJ2-1; no firm D call. Per the germline V gene, CDR1 is WNHNN and CDR2 is SYGVQD (reference sequence). This CDR3 region has 13 residues. V was clipped by 3 bases and J by 2 bases, with 5 bases between them. The CDR3 DNA reads TGCGCCAGCAGTGAAAACACCTACAATGAGCAGTTCTTC. It specifies CASSENTYNEQFF.

This chain joins TRBV7-8 and TRBJ2-1; possible D gene TRBD1, 6 bases. The germline gives CDR1 SGHVS, CDR2 FQNEAQ. This CDR3 is 13 amino acids long. V lost 7 bases to trimming and J lost 2 bases, with 9 bases between them. The CDR3 sequence is CASTQGTYNEQFF. CDR3 coding DNA: TGTGCCAGCACCCAGGGGACCTACAATGAGCAGTTCTTC.

The gene calls are TRBV10-1 and TRBJ2-2; 8 positions agree with TRBD1. The CDR3 runs to 17 residues. Germline V lookup: CDR1 WNHNN, CDR2 SYGVQD (reference sequence). J lost 4 bases, V lost 7 bases, and 14 bases had no gene match. The CDR3 DNA reads as TGCGCCAGCACCTTGGACAGGGAGGTGGAGAGCACCGGGGAGCTGTTTTTT. It codes for CASTLDREVESTGELFF.

This chain connects TRBV27 to TRBJ2-5; tentatively, D is TRBD2 (6 bases). V was cut by 3 bases and J by 3 bases, with 17 bases left in between. Germline V gives CDR1 MNHEY, CDR2 SMNVEV (reference sequence). The CDR3 length is 16 residues. The CDR3 bases are TGTGCCAGCAGTTTCAGGGTAGCGGATCCGAAAGAGACCCAGTACTTC. Translation: CASSFRVADPKETQYF.